A single sample is the source of the 3 T cell receptor beta chains below, sequenced in a study of cytomegalovirus exposure and HLA in healthy donors. The study ran its PCR with 60 Vbeta and 13 Jbeta primers. The method was immunoSEQ multiplex PCR; TCRdb's version includes in-frame clones alone and lacks a portion of them. The data show 160,000 or so clones, about four fifths seen once. Sequences were obtained from PBMCs. These receptors were collected from a man aged 50 to 60 in good health and CMV-seropositive.

This chain uses TRBV4-3 with TRBJ2-7; possible D gene TRBD1, 6 bases. The germline V and J ends were trimmed by 4 bases and 3 bases, with 10 bases remaining between them. CDR1 and CDR2 (germline): LGHNA, YSLEER. The CDR3 length is 13 residues. CDR3 DNA: TGCGCCAGCAGCCGGGACATCGACTACGAGCAGTACTTC. It is translated as CASSRDIDYEQYF.

This chain links TRBV5-6 with TRBJ2-7; D may be TRBD2 (5 bases). V was trimmed by 4 bases and J by 2 bases, leaving 7 bases between them. This CDR3 region has 12 residues. From germline, CDR1 is SGHDT and CDR2 YYEEEE. The CDR3 protein is CASSPGTYEQYF. The CDR3 DNA reads as TGTGCCAGCAGCCCCGGGACCTACGAGCAGTACTTC.

This sequence joins TRBV6-6 and TRBJ2-7, with 13 bases identical to TRBD2. The germline V gene encodes CDR1 MNHNY and CDR2 SVGAGI (reference sequence). The J segment lost 1 base and the V segment lost 7 bases, leaving 4 bases of the junction unmatched. The CDR3 extends over 15 amino acids. The CDR3 spells CASNPGLAGSYEQYF. CDR3 in DNA: TGTGCCAGCAATCCGGGACTAGCGGGATCCTACGAGCAGTACTTC.